The source of this T cell receptor beta chain is a study of CD8 T cells in ankylosing spondylitis (dated by TCRdb to 2016 to 2017). Study-level background: T cell receptor beta repertoires were profiled in healthy donors and ankylosing spondylitis patients so that disease-linked TCR variants could be found. In total, the full study cohort was made up of over a hundred healthy donors and 25 to 30 ankylosing spondylitis patients. Samples of peripheral blood were taken, and for ankylosing spondylitis patients, synovial fluid was collected as well. What the work shows at the level of the full study, not this receptor alone: According to the report, matched synovial fluid samples from ankylosing spondylitis patients were significantly enriched for the disease-linked clones. A TCR beta motif of eight highly homologous amino acid variants appeared characteristic of blood from ankylosing spondylitis patients. Some motif variants were previously reported in synovial fluid and blood of reactive arthritis patients, suggesting common disease-initiation mechanisms. The disease-linked clones had a CD8+ phenotype and were found at relatively low frequencies in peripheral blood.

TCRdb lists the instrument as Illumina HiSeq 2500. Quantitative 5'-RACE with molecular barcodes was used to prepare TCR beta libraries. Processing in the source paper ran as follows. A new computational method, built on a probabilistic model of VDJ rearrangement, was used to identify disease-linked TCR variants. TCRdb ran its own pipeline on the public reads, namely fastp trimming at Q25 and MiXCR clone calling, and kept in-frame beta chains. Identical CDR3 proteins give one entry, which carries the most common genes and DNA. The authors' filters were not applied to this entry. In this sample the table shows about 390,000 distinct CDR3 sequences, about a fifth of which occur a single time. The ten largest clones take up about a sixth of the sample. Comment on this clonotype: Its recognized antigen is unknown. Per-base quality was not reported, and no clone a single base away is much larger than it.

Trimming leaves V shorter by 4 bases and J shorter by 6 bases, with the junction holding 7 bases beyond the gene matches. The CDR3 starts with the cysteine, ends with the phenylalanine, and has 15 residues. Only the CDR3 portion is preserved as DNA: 45 bases, with reading frame beginning at the first base. As encoded in the germline V gene, CDR1 is SGHRS while CDR2 is YFSETQ. The chain is encoded by TRBV5-1 joined to TRBJ2-2, with 9 bases matching TRBD1. The sample comprised blood, either unsorted or a sorted T cell fraction (not recorded which). This clonotype was sampled from a male donor with ankylosing spondylitis. Here the CDR3 is given as CASSPGTGRAGELFF. The nucleotide sequence is TGCGCCAGCAGCCCCGGGACAGGGAGGGCCGGGGAGCTGTTTTTT. The CDR3 plus the reference TRBV5-1 and TRBJ2-2 genes for the other parts give the full variable domain: KAGVTQTPRYLIKTRGQQVTLSCSPISGHRSVSWYQQTPGQGLQFLFEYFSETQRNKGNFPGRFSGRQFSNSRSEMNVSTLELGDSALYLCASSPGTGRAGELFFGEGSRLTVL.